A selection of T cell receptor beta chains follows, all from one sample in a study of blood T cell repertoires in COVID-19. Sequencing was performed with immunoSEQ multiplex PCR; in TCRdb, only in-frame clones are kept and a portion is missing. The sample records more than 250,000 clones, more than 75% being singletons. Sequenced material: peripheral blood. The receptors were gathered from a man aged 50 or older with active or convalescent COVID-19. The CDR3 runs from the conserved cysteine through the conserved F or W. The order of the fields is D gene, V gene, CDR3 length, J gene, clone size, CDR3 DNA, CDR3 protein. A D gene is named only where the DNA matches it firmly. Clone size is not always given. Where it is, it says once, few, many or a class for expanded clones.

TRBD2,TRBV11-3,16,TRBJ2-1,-,TGTGCCAGCAGCTTAGATTACGCGGGGGGAACCAATGAGCAGTTCTTC,CASSLDYAGGTNEQFF
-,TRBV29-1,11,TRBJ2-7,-,TGCAGCGTTGGACTAGACTACGAGCAGTACTTC,CSVGLDYEQYF
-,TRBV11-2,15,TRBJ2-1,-,TGTGCCAGCAGCTTCCGGGACTGGAGCTACAATGAGCAGTTCTTC,CASSFRDWSYNEQFF
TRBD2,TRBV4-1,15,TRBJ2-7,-,TGCGCCAGCAGCCTCGGAACTAGCGGGGTCTACGAGCAGTACTTC,CASSLGTSGVYEQYF
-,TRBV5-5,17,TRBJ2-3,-,TGTGCCAGCAGCGTTTCCAGGGCGTATGGGTTCACAGATACGCAGTATTTT,CASSVSRAYGFTDTQYF
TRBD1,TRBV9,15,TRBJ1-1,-,TGTGCCAGCAGCGTGACCGGGACAGGGAACACTGAAGCTTTCTTT,CASSVTGTGNTEAFF
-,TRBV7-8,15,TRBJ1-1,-,TGTGCCAGCAGCTTAATCGGCAGGGGTTCCACTGAAGCTTTCTTT,CASSLIGRGSTEAFF
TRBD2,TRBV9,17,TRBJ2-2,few,TGTGCCAGCAGCTCTCGACTAGCGGTCGCGAACACCGGGGAGCTGTTTTTT,CASSSRLAVANTGELFF
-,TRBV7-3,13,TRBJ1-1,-,TGTGCCAGCAGGTACGACTTGAACACTGAAGCTTTCTTT,CASRYDLNTEAFF
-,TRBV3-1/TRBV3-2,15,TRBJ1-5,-,TGTGCCAGCAGCCAAACCCAGGGGAGCAATCAGCCCCAGCATTTT,CASSQTQGSNQPQHF
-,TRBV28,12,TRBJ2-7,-,TGTGCCAGCAGCTATGCGGCTTACGAGCAGTACTTC,CASSYAAYEQYF
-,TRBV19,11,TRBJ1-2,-,TGTGCCAGTAGAGCCCGATATGGCTACACCTTC,CASRARYGYTF
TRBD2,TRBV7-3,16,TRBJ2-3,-,TGTGCCAGCAGCTCCCGTAGCGGGGCAAGCACAGATACGCAGTATTTT,CASSSRSGASTDTQYF
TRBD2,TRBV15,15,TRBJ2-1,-,TGTGCCACCAGTATCGCGGGGGGGTGGTACAATGAGCAGTTCTTC,CATSIAGGWYNEQFF
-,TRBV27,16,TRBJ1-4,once,TGTGCCAGCAGTCTCCTCGGGGATGCAACTAATGAAAAACTGTTTTTT,CASSLLGDATNEKLFF
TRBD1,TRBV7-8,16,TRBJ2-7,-,TGTGCCAGCAGCCAAAGACACGGGACAGGGGCGGACGAGCAGTACTTC,CASSQRHGTGADEQYF
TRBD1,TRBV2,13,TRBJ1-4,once,TGTGCCAGCAGCACAGGGGGCAATGAAAAACTGTTTTTT,CASSTGGNEKLFF
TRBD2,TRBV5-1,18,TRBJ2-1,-,TGCGCCAGCAGCTTCGGACTAGCGGGGAACCCCACCTACAATGAGCAGTTCTTC,CASSFGLAGNPTYNEQFF
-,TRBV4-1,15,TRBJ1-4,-,TGCGCCAGCAGCCAAAGGAGGGCAACTAATGAAAAACTGTTTTTT,CASSQRRATNEKLFF
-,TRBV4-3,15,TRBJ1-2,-,TGCGCCAGCAGCCAAGGAAGGAGGCTTTTCTATGGCTACACCTTC,CASSQGRRLFYGYTF
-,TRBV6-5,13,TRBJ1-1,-,TGTGCCTCCTTCAGGGGATCGAACACTGAAGCTTTCTTT,CASFRGSNTEAFF
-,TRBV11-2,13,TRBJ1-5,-,TGTGCCAGCAGCTTAACTCGGGATCAGCCCCAGCATTTT,CASSLTRDQPQHF
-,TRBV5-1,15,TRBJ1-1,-,TGCGCCAGCAGCTTGGAACCACAGAGTGACACTGAAGCTTTCTTT,CASSLEPQSDTEAFF
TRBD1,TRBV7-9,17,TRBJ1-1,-,TGTGCCAGCAGCTTAGTGGGAGGAGGGACAGGGTGGACTGAAGCTTTCTTT,CASSLVGGGTGWTEAFF
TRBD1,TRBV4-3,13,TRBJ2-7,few,TGCGCCAGCAGCCAAAGACAGGGCTACGAGCAGTACTTC,CASSQRQGYEQYF
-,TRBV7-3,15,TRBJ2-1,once,TGTGCCAGCAGCCGGACAATGAGCTCCTACAATGAGCAGTTCTTC,CASSRTMSSYNEQFF
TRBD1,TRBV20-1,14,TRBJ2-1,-,TGCAGTGCTAGTAGGACAGGGGTGGGGAATGAGCAGTTCTTC,CSASRTGVGNEQFF
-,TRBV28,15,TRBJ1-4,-,TGTGCCAGCAGTTCCTCCGGGGGGCGCAATGAAAAACTGTTTTTT,CASSSSGGRNEKLFF
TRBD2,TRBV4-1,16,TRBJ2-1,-,TGCGCCAGCAGCCAAGAAGTCGCGGGAGGATTCAATGAGCAGTTCTTC,CASSQEVAGGFNEQFF
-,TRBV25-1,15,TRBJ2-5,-,TGTGCCAGCAGTGACGCTACAGGGAGCCCAGAGACCCAGTACTTC,CASSDATGSPETQYF
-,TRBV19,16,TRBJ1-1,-,TGTGCCAGTAGCCTCTGGACAGAGATGTCCCCGACTGAAGCTTTCTTT,CASSLWTEMSPTEAFF
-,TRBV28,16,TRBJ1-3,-,TGTGCCAGCAGTCCCCCGGAGATCCTCTCTGGAAACACCATATATTTT,CASSPPEILSGNTIYF
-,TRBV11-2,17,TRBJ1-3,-,TGTGCCAGCAGCTTGGTTTTAGATCATTACTCTGGAAACACCATATATTTT,CASSLVLDHYSGNTIYF
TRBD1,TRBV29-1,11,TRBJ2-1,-,TGCAGCGTTCGTCCGCGACAGGGGGAAATCTTC,CSVRPRQGEIF
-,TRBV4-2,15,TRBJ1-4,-,TGTGCCAGCAGCCAACAGGGGCAACTGACTGAAAAACTGTTTTTT,CASSQQGQLTEKLFF
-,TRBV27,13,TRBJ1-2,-,TGTGCCAGCAGTTTAGGTACAGGGCATGGCTACACCTTC,CASSLGTGHGYTF
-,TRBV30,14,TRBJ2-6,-,TGTGCCTGGAGTCCAGGGTCTGGGGCCAACGTCCTGACTTTC,CAWSPGSGANVLTF
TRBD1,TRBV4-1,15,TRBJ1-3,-,TGCGCCAGCAGCCAAGGACAGGGGCCTGGAAACACCATATATTTT,CASSQGQGPGNTIYF
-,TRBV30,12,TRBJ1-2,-,TGTGCCTGGAGTGGGCAGGGCCGTGGCTACACCTTC,CAWSGQGRGYTF
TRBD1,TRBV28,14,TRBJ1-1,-,TGTGCCAGCAGTACAGGGGGCATTCACACTGAAGCTTTCTTT,CASSTGGIHTEAFF